Listed here is a single T cell receptor (beta chain). Its antigen remains unknown. The data originate from a study of a mutant IDH1 vaccine in newly diagnosed glioma. Study results and caveats: Pseudoprogression apparently tracked independently of changes in top peripheral T cell clonotypes.

Time point described: week 11, during vaccination. The content of each vaccine dose was 300 ug of mutant IDH1 20-mer peptide, and topical imiquimod accompanied it. Those who donated had recent WHO grade 3 or 4 IDH1-mutant, ATRX-lost astrocytomas. Profiled with immunoSEQ multiplex PCR; TCRdb holds only in-frame clones, not every one. The sample lists tens of thousands of clones; about 88% were seen once. Trimming took 4 bases from V and 10 from J, leaving 23 bases between them. The CDR3 spans 16 residues. The V gene's germline CDR1 is MNHNS and CDR2 SASEGT. The sequencing used PBMCs, collected from a glioma patient whose treatment included an IDH1 peptide vaccine. This TCR derives from a woman aged 50 to 60 with glioma. V and J are TRBV6-1 and TRBJ2-1, with D perhaps given as TRBD1 or TRBD2 (5 bases each). The CDR3 nucleotides are TGTGCCAGCAGTGGAAACCGGGACGTAAAGTTTGAAGAGCAGTTCTTC. As protein: CASSGNRDVKFEEQFF.